This T cell receptor (beta chain) was sequenced during a study of cytomegalovirus exposure and HLA in healthy donors. Primers for the PCR totalled 60 Vbeta and 13 Jbeta. Libraries were prepared by immunoSEQ multiplex PCR; TCRdb keeps only in-frame clonotypes and omits some of them. The table has some 160,000 clones, 60% to 80% seen once; the top ten hold more than 1.3%. The CDR3 spans 15 residues. Germline V gives CDR1 KGHSH, CDR2 LQKENI. V was shortened by 0 bases and J by 3 bases, with 12 bases between the two germline ends. The rearrangement links TRBV18 to TRBJ2-7; D may be TRBD1 (6 bases). The clonotype was recovered from a male donor in good health and CMV-seronegative. The sample comprised PBMCs. CDR3 nucleotides: TGTGCCAGCTCACCACCCTCCAGGGGCTTCTACGAGCAGTACTTC. This sequence encodes CASSPPSRGFYEQYF.